The following is a TCR beta chain sequence with its context. Antigen: not known. The data derive from a study of cytomegalovirus exposure and HLA in healthy donors. Method: immunoSEQ multiplex PCR; TCRdb's copy keeps in-frame clones and lacks some. The sample carries about 280,000 clones, approximately 88% recorded once. The CDR3 has 12 amino acids. Germline assignment: CDR1 KGHSH and CDR2 LQKENI. Between the trimmed V and J ends, which lost 5 bases and 4 bases, there was a span of 9 bases. Study-wide results and caveats: The study listed around 150 cytomegalovirus-associated TCR beta chains.

Sequencing was done on a sample of PBMCs. This TCR was recovered from a woman between 18 and 30 years old in good health and CMV-seronegative. V usage is TRBV18 and J usage is TRBJ2-7, with D possibly matching TRBD1 (5 bases). The chain's CDR3 is CASSSTAYEQYF. CDR3 nucleotide sequence: TGTGCCAGCTCATCGACAGCTTACGAGCAGTACTTC. The whole variable domain, remainder taken from reference TRBV18 and TRBJ2-7, is NAGVMQNPRHLVRRRGQEARLRCSPMKGHSHVYWYRQLPEEGLKFMVYLQKENIIDESGMPKERFSAEFPKEGPSILRIQQVVRGDSAAYFCASSSTAYEQYFGPGTRLTVT.